The subject of this entry is one T cell receptor (beta chain). V shed 4 bases and J shed 4 bases, with 8 bases lying between them. Germline-derived CDR1 and CDR2 are SQVTM and ANQGSEA. The CDR3 sequence is 12 residues long. This sample is drawn from a study of T cells in Graves' hyperthyroidism and ophthalmopathy. Graves' hyperthyroidism was deemed stable given no ophthalmopathy progression within 18 months. Fresh 10 ml peripheral blood yielded PBMCs. Amplification yielded TCR beta CDR3 regions, with RNA transcripts as the source. An initial round of RT-PCR targeting the TCR CDR3 relied on the HTBI primer set. One entry per CDR3 protein results from TCRdb running MiXCR on the multiplex PCR reads. The sample holds about 840,000 distinct CDR3 sequences, around 38% seen once.

The clonotype originates from a man between 18 and 35 years old with Graves' hyperthyroidism. The sequencing input was blood. J is TRBJ1-5 and V is TRBV29-1; no firm D call. This chain's CDR3 is CSVGRQNQPQHF. The CDR3 DNA reads TGCAGCGTTGGGAGGCAAAATCAGCCCCAGCATTTT.